What follows are 32 T cell receptor beta chains derived from one specimen sequenced in a study of cytomegalovirus exposure and HLA in healthy donors. Amplification used 60 Vbeta primers and 13 Jbeta primers. Data came from immunoSEQ multiplex PCR; TCRdb stores just in-frame clones and leaves some out. The sample has 150,000 to 200,000 clones. Sample: PBMCs. These receptors originate from a boy aged 10-17 years in good health and CMV-seronegative.

This sequence joins TRBV15 and TRBJ1-5, with a possible D match to TRBD1 (6 bases). The CDR3 consists of 12 residues. The V gene lost 6 bases and the J gene lost 7 bases, with 10 bases spanning the gap. Per the germline V gene, CDR1 is LNHNV and CDR2 is YYDKDF (reference sequence). CDR3 protein: CATRAGAQPQHF. CDR3 sequence (DNA): TGTGCCACCAGGGCAGGGGCCCAGCCCCAGCATTTT.

V usage is TRBV9 and J usage is TRBJ2-1, with unresolved D. CDR1 is SGDLS, CDR2 YYNGEE, per germline. The CDR3 spans 15 residues. The V end was cut by 1 base, the J end by 0 bases, with 8 bases between. The CDR3: CASSVNTRSYNEQFF. The DNA for the CDR3 is TGTGCCAGCAGCGTAAACACCCGCTCCTACAATGAGCAGTTCTTC.

The genes are TRBV5-6 and TRBJ1-2; 11 nucleotides align to TRBD1. V lost 0 bases and J lost 7; bases outside the gene matches: 11. The CDR3 covers 17 residues. Per the germline V gene, CDR1 is SGHDT and CDR2 is YYEEEE. The CDR3 spells CASSLDERTGGFSGYTF. The DNA for the CDR3 is TGTGCCAGCAGCTTGGATGAGCGGACAGGGGGCTTCAGTGGCTACACCTTC.

The chain has TRBV4-2 and TRBJ1-1, with D unclear. The CDR3 runs to 13 residues. V was trimmed by 0 bases and J by 1 base, leaving 3 bases between them. The germline gives CDR1 LGHNA, CDR2 YNFKEQ. The CDR3 spells CASSQERNTEAFF. The CDR3, as DNA: TGTGCCAGCAGCCAAGAGCGGAACACTGAAGCTTTCTTT.

This CDR3 reads CASSSGLTSSYEQYF. In nucleotides, the CDR3 is TGTGCCAGCAGTTCAGGACTGACCAGCTCCTACGAGCAGTACTTC. V usage is TRBV9 and J usage is TRBJ2-7, with a possible D match to TRBD2 (5 bases). Trimming shortened V by 5 bases and J by 0 bases, and 15 bases separated the two germline ends. Germline V CDR1 and CDR2: SGDLS, YYNGEE. There are 15 residues in the CDR3. Looking up the rest from reference TRBV9 and TRBJ2-7 gives the full variable domain: DSGVTQTPKHLITATGQRVTLRCSPRSGDLSVYWYQQSLDQGLQFLIQYYNGEERAKGNILERFSAQQFPDLHSELNLSSLELGDSALYFCASSSGLTSSYEQYFGPGTRLTVT.

The rearrangement uses TRBV5-4 and TRBJ2-7, with 9 bases matching TRBD2. Germline values: CDR1 SGHNT, CDR2 YYREEE (reference sequence). This CDR3 region has 15 residues. With 5 bases clipped from V and 2 bases from J, the junction kept 8 bases outside the gene matches. The CDR3 spells CASRYGTSWAYEQYF. Written as DNA, the CDR3 is TGTGCCAGCAGATACGGGACTAGCTGGGCCTACGAGCAGTACTTC. Full variable domain (remainder filled in from reference TRBV5-4 and TRBJ2-7): ETGVTQSPTHLIKTRGQQVTLRCSSQSGHNTVSWYQQALGQGPQFIFQYYREEENGRGNFPPRFSGLQFPNYSSELNVNALELDDSALYLCASRYGTSWAYEQYFGPGTRLTVT.

The V and J genes are TRBV7-9 and TRBJ1-1; D uncertain. The CDR3 totals 12 residues. V was cut by 4 bases and J by 7 bases, with 10 bases left in between. The germline CDR1 and CDR2 sequences are SEHNR and FQNEAQ (reference sequence). CDR3 DNA: TGTGCCAGCAGCTCGAGGGCCTATGAAGCTTTCTTT. It translates to CASSSRAYEAFF.

The chain couples TRBV11-2 to TRBJ1-3; D may be TRBD1 (5 bases). The germline V and J ends were trimmed by 4 bases and 4 bases, with 14 bases remaining between them. Germline loops: CDR1 SGHAT, CDR2 FQNNGV. The CDR3 spans 15 residues. The chain's CDR3 is CASSSKGGEGNTIYF. CDR3 nucleotide sequence: TGTGCCAGCAGCTCCAAGGGAGGGGAAGGAAACACCATATATTTT.

The chain uses TRBV30 and TRBJ2-7; D might be TRBD2 (5 bases). With 3 bases removed from V and 2 bases from J, the gap between germline ends came to 20 bases. The CDR3 sequence is 16 residues long. Germline V gives CDR1 GTSNPN, CDR2 SVGIG (reference sequence). This CDR3 reads CAWRRAVGEYPYEQYF. CDR3 sequence (DNA): TGTGCCTGGAGGCGGGCGGTGGGAGAGTACCCCTACGAGCAGTACTTC.

The CDR3 reads CASSLKGAGDRRVTDTQYF. The CDR3 DNA reads TGTGCCAGCAGCTTAAAGGGTGCGGGGGACAGGAGGGTTACAGATACGCAGTATTTT. V gene TRBV7-3 combines with J gene TRBJ2-3; perhaps TRBD1 as D (8 bases). From germline, CDR1 is SGHTA and CDR2 FQGTGA. The CDR3 runs 19 residues. Deletions cut 1 base from V and 3 bases from J, with 23 bases between.

This chain's CDR3 is CASSSSWTVNTGELFF. CDR3 sequence (DNA): TGTGCCAGCAGTTCCTCGTGGACAGTGAACACCGGGGAGCTGTTTTTT. The rearrangement uses TRBV28 and TRBJ2-2, with a tentative D call TRBD1 (6 bases). This CDR3 has 16 amino acids. V was pared by 4 bases and J by 1 base, with 13 bases between. Germline V CDR1 and CDR2: MDHEN, SYDVKM.

The V call is TRBV9, the J call TRBJ1-6; 7 bases are shared with TRBD1. The germline gives CDR1 SGDLS, CDR2 YYNGEE. J gave up 7 bases and V 0 bases, and 4 bases lay outside the gene matches. There are 15 residues in the CDR3. CDR3 region: CASSVVPDRNSPLHF. The CDR3 bases are TGTGCCAGCAGCGTAGTTCCGGACAGGAATTCACCCCTCCACTTT.

The J gene is TRBJ1-2, the V gene TRBV28; 8 bases map to TRBD1. This CDR3 spans 14 amino acids. Trimming took 1 base from V and 8 from J; bases not matched to a gene: 6. The germline V gene has CDR1 MDHEN and CDR2 SYDVKM. The CDR3 protein is CASSLSQGARGYTF. DNA for the CDR3: TGTGCCAGCAGTTTATCGCAGGGGGCGCGGGGCTACACCTTC.

This rearrangement joins TRBV2 to TRBJ1-2; a weak D match, TRBD1 (6 bases). The CDR3 has 15 residues. Trimming stripped 6 bases from V and 6 bases from J, with 20 bases between. Per the germline V gene, CDR1 is SNHLY and CDR2 is FYNNEI. The CDR3 DNA follows: TGTGCCAGCAGGATGGACAGACCGCTAGTTAATGGCTACACCTTC. Its translation: CASRMDRPLVNGYTF.

The chain combines TRBV25-1 with TRBJ1-1; a weak D match, TRBD1 (5 bases). This CDR3 spans 14 amino acids. Germline CDR1 and CDR2: MGHDK and SYGVNS. V was cut by 1 base and J by 6 bases, with 12 bases left in between. This chain's CDR3 is CASSEWGAEAEAFF. In DNA, the CDR3 is TGTGCCAGCAGTGAATGGGGCGCCGAGGCTGAAGCTTTCTTT.

This chain links TRBV19 with TRBJ1-4, with TRBD1 matching 7 bases. The CDR3 extends over 13 amino acids. Trimming took 7 bases from V and 8 from J; bases not matched to a gene: 7. Germline values: CDR1 LNHDA, CDR2 SQIVND (reference sequence). CDR3 sequence: CASTTQGREKLFF. The CDR3 bases are TGTGCCAGTACAACACAGGGGAGAGAAAAACTGTTTTTT.

The chain carries TRBV18 and TRBJ1-1; D gene uncertain. The germline V gene encodes CDR1 KGHSH and CDR2 LQKENI. V lost 3 bases, J lost 5 bases, and 10 bases lay in between. The CDR3 spans 13 residues. CDR3 sequence reads: CASSPELGTEAFF. The CDR3, as DNA: TGTGCCAGCTCACCGGAGTTAGGAACTGAAGCTTTCTTT.

The J gene is TRBJ1-2, the V gene TRBV2; the D gene is possibly TRBD1 (6 bases). The V and J ends lost 7 bases and 5 bases respectively, with 20 bases between them. CDR3 length equals 15 residues. Germline CDR1 and CDR2: SNHLY and FYNNEI. The CDR3 sequence: CASKVGAWGLYGYTF. The CDR3 bases are TGTGCCAGCAAGGTTGGGGCTTGGGGGCTATATGGCTACACCTTC.

The rearrangement joins TRBV19 to TRBJ1-3; D unresolved. CDR1 LNHDA and CDR2 SQIVND come from the germline V gene (reference sequence). Deletions cut 7 bases from V and 4 bases from J, with 8 bases between. The CDR3 sequence is 12 residues long. The chain's CDR3 is CASTAGGNTIYF. The CDR3 DNA follows: TGTGCCAGTACGGCGGGGGGAAACACCATATATTTT.

V usage is TRBV9 and J usage is TRBJ2-7; D is perhaps TRBD2 (6 bases). Per germline, CDR1 SGDLS and CDR2 YYNGEE. CDR3 length equals 15 residues. Trimming cost V 1 base and J 5 bases, with 16 bases left between them. In DNA, the CDR3 is TGTGCCAGCAGCGTAATGGAGTCCGGGGAGGACGAGCAGTACTTC. Its translation is CASSVMESGEDEQYF.

The rearrangement links TRBV27 to TRBJ1-6; TRBD1 aligns across 9 bases. This CDR3 contains 14 residues. The V gene end was trimmed by 5 bases and the J gene end by 10 bases; junction bases not matched to a gene: 6. The germline V gene has CDR1 MNHEY and CDR2 SMNVEV (reference sequence). DNA for the CDR3: TGTGCCAGCAGTCCAGGACAGGGGAGGTCACCCCTCCACTTT. Residues: CASSPGQGRSPLHF.

This chain joins TRBV6-1 and TRBJ2-1; 7 nucleotides agree with TRBD1. Germline V gene lookup returns CDR1 MNHNS and CDR2 SASEGT. This CDR3 is built from 15 residues. J lost 7 bases, V lost 7 bases, and 13 bases had no gene match. CDR3 nucleotides: TGTGCCAGCATTGGAACAGGGGAGTTGATTAATGAGCAGTTCTTC. Translated: CASIGTGELINEQFF.

The chain joins TRBV15 to TRBJ1-3; 7 nucleotides align to TRBD1. V was clipped by 3 bases and J by 4 bases; unmatched bases: 9. Per germline, CDR1 LNHNV and CDR2 YYDKDF (reference sequence). The CDR3 totals 16 residues. CDR3 DNA sequence: TGTGCCACCAGCAGCGCCAGACAGGGTATGGGAAACACCATATATTTT. It specifies CATSSARQGMGNTIYF.

V gene TRBV14 combines with J gene TRBJ2-3; 8 bases agree with TRBD2. Looked up from germline, CDR1 is SGHDN and CDR2 is FVKESK. CDR3 length equals 14 residues. Unmatched junction bases numbered 2, after V lost 1 base and J lost 5 bases. The CDR3 DNA sequence: TGTGCCAGCAGCCAAGGACTAGCGAAAGATACGCAGTATTTT. This encodes CASSQGLAKDTQYF.

The chain couples TRBV6-5 to TRBJ1-2; TRBD1 is a possible D gene (6 bases). CDR3 length equals 13 residues. Trimming shortened V by 4 bases and J by 10 bases, and 16 bases separated the two germline ends. CDR1 is MNHEY, CDR2 SVGAGI, per germline. Written as DNA, the CDR3 is TGTGCCAGCAGTTCCCGACAGGTCTTTCACTACACCTTC. It codes for CASSSRQVFHYTF.

The chain combines TRBV28 with TRBJ1-1, with D maybe TRBD1 (6 bases). The length of the CDR3 is 14 residues. Germline values: CDR1 MDHEN, CDR2 SYDVKM. With 6 bases removed from V and 4 bases from J, the gap between germline ends came to 15 bases. DNA of the CDR3: TGTGCCAGCAGCCCGACAGGAAGGGTCACTGAAGCTTTCTTT. Translation gives CASSPTGRVTEAFF.

The gene calls are TRBV9 and TRBJ2-7; 8 positions agree with TRBD1. This CDR3 is 16 amino acids long. Trimming took 0 bases from V and 5 from J; bases not matched to a gene: 10. The germline gives CDR1 SGDLS, CDR2 YYNGEE. The CDR3 sequence is CASSVATGVEVNEQYF. The CDR3 region has the DNA TGTGCCAGCAGCGTAGCGACAGGGGTAGAGGTAAACGAGCAGTACTTC.

In DNA form, the CDR3 reads TGTGCCAGCAGCTGGGGACTAGCGGGTGAGCAGTTCTTC. Amino acids: CASSWGLAGEQFF. The V gene is TRBV7-3, the J gene TRBJ2-1; 12 nucleotides line up with TRBD2. The germline V gene has CDR1 SGHTA and CDR2 FQGTGA. The J segment lost 9 bases and the V segment lost 4 bases, leaving 1 base of the junction unmatched. The CDR3 covers 13 residues.

The rearrangement joins TRBV18 to TRBJ2-3; TRBD2 matches 14 bases. V trimming: 0 bases; J trimming: 1 base; junction bases outside the gene matches: 0. In germline, CDR1 is KGHSH, CDR2 LQKENI. The CDR3 runs to 17 residues. DNA for the CDR3: TGTGCCAGCTCACCACCGGGACTAGCGGGGGGCACAGATACGCAGTATTTT. As protein: CASSPPGLAGGTDTQYF.

The CDR3 DNA sequence: TGCGCCAGCAGCTATGGGGCCGGCGATCAGCCCCAGCATTTT. It yields the protein CASSYGAGDQPQHF. The genes are TRBV5-1 and TRBJ1-5, with D maybe TRBD1 (5 bases). With 3 bases removed from V and 5 bases from J, the gap between germline ends came to 12 bases. The germline CDR1 and CDR2 sequences are SGHRS and YFSETQ. There are 14 residues in the CDR3.

This chain joins TRBV29-1 and TRBJ2-6; no firm D call. Trimming cost V 4 bases and J 0 bases, with 10 bases left between them. There are 15 residues in the CDR3. CDR1 is SQVTM, CDR2 ANQGSEA, per germline. The CDR3: CSVAFSFSGANVLTF. The CDR3 DNA reads TGCAGCGTTGCCTTCAGTTTCTCTGGGGCCAACGTCCTGACTTTC.

Comments on this clone: At one of its ends the junction is not consistent with the germline gene, which may arise from a read error. The CDR3, as DNA: TGTGCCAGCAGCCTAGGGCGGTTGTCTGATGAAAAACTGTTTTTT. Amino acid sequence: CASSLGRLSDEKLFF. The chain combines TRBV13 with TRBJ1-4, with D unclear. The CDR3 covers 15 residues. Germline-derived CDR1 and CDR2 are PRHDT and FYEKMQ (reference sequence).